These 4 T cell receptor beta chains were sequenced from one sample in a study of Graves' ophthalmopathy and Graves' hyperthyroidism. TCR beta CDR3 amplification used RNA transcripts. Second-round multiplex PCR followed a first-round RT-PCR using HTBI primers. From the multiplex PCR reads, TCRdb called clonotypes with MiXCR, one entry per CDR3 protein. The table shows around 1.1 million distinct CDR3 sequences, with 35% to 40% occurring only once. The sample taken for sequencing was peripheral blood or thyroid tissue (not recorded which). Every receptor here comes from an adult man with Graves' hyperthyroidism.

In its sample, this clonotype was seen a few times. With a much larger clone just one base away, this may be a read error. CDR3 sequence (DNA): TGTGCCAGCAGTGGCGGGACAGGAGAGGTATACCACTTT. Protein product: CASSGGTGEVYHF. The chain uses TRBV2 and TRBJ1-6, with TRBD1 identical over 8 bases. This CDR3 has 13 amino acids. The junction had 11 bases not matched to a gene; V was cut back by 4 bases and J by 18 bases. The V gene's germline CDR1 is SNHLY and CDR2 FYNNEI.

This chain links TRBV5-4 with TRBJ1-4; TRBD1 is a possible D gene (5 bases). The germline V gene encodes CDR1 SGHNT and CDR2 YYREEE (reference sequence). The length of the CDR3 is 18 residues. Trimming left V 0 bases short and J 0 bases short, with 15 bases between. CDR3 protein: CASSLGGEVLSTNEKLFF. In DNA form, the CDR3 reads TGTGCCAGCAGCTTGGGGGGCGAAGTACTATCAACTAATGAAAAACTGTTTTTT.

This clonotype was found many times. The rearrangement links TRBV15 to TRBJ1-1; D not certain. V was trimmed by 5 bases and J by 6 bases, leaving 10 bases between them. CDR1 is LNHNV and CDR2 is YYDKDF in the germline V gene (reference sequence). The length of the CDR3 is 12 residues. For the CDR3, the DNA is TGTGCCACCAGCGACATCCTTTCTGAAGCTTTCTTT. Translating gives CATSDILSEAFF.

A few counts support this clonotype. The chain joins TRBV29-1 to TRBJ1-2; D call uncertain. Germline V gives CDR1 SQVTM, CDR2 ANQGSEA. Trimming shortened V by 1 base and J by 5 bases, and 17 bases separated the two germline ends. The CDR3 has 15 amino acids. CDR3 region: CSVEASADSLYGYTF. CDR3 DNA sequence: TGCAGCGTTGAAGCCTCCGCCGACTCACTTTATGGCTACACCTTC.